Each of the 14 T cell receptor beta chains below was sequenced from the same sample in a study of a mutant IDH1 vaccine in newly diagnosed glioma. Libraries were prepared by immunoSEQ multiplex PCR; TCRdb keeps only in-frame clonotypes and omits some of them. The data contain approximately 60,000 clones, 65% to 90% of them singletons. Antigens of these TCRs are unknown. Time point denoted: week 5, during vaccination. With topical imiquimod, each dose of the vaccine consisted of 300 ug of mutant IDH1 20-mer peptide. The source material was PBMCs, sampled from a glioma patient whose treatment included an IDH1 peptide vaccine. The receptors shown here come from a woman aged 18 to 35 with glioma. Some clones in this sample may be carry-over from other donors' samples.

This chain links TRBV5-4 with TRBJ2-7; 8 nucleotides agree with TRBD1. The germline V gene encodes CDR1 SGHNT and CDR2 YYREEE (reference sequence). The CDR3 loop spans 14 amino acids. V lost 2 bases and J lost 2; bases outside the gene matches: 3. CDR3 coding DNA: TGTGCCAGCAGCTTCGGACAGGGTACCTACGAGCAGTACTTC. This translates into CASSFGQGTYEQYF.

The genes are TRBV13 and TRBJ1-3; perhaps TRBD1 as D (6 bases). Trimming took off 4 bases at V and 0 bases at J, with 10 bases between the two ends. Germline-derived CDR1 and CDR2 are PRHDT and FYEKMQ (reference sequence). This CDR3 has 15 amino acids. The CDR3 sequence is CASSSTGSSGNTIYF. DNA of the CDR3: TGTGCCAGCAGCTCAACAGGGAGCTCTGGAAACACCATATATTTT.

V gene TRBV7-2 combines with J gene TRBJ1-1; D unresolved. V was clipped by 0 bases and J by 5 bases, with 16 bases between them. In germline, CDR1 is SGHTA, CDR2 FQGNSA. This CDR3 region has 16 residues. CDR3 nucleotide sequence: TGTGCCAGCAGCTTAGCGCTTTTACAAACGGGAACTGAAGCTTTCTTT. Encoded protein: CASSLALLQTGTEAFF. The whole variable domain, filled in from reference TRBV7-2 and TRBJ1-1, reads GAGVSQSPSNKVTEKGKDVELRCDPISGHTALYWYRQSLGQGLEFLIYFQGNSAPDKSGLPSDRFSAERTGGSVSTLTIQRTQQEDSAVYLCASSLALLQTGTEAFFGQGTRLTVV.

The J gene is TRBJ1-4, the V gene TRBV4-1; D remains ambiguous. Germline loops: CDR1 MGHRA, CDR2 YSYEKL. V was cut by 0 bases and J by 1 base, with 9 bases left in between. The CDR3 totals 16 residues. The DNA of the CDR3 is TGCGCCAGCAGCCAAGATCCGGAGGAAACTAATGAAAAACTGTTTTTT. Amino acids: CASSQDPEETNEKLFF.

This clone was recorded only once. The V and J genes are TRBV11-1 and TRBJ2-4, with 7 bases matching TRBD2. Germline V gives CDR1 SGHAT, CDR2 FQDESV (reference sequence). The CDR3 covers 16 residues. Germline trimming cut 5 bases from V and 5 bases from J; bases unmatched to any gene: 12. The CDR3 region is CASSPSTSRRENIQYF. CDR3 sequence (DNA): TGTGCCAGCAGCCCCTCGACTAGCAGACGCGAAAACATTCAGTACTTC.

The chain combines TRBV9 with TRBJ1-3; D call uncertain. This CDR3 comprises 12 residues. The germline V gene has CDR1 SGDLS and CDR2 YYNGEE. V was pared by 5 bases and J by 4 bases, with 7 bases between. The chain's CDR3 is CASSPEGNTIYF. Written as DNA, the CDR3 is TGTGCCAGCAGTCCTGAAGGAAACACCATATATTTT.

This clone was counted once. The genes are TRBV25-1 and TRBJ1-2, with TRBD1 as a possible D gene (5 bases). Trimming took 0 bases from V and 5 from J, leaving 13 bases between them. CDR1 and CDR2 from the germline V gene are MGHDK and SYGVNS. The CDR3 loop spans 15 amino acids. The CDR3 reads CASSEYGADLYGYTF. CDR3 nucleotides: TGTGCCAGCAGTGAATATGGGGCAGATCTGTATGGCTACACCTTC.

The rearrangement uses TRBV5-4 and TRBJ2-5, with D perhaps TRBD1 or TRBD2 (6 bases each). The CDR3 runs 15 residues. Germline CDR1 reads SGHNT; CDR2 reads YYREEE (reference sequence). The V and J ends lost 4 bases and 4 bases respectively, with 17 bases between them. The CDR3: CASSPPGAQGETQYF. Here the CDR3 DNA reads TGTGCCAGCAGCCCACCGGGGGCGCAAGGAGAGACCCAGTACTTC. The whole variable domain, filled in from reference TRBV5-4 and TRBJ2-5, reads ETGVTQSPTHLIKTRGQQVTLRCSSQSGHNTVSWYQQALGQGPQFIFQYYREEENGRGNFPPRFSGLQFPNYSSELNVNALELDDSALYLCASSPPGAQGETQYFGPGTRLLVL.

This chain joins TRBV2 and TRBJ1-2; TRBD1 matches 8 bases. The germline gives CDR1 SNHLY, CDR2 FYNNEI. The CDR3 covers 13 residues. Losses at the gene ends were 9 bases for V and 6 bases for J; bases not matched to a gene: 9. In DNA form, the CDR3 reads TGTGCCAGATTAGGTCGACAGGGGAATGGCTACACCTTC. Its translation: CARLGRQGNGYTF.

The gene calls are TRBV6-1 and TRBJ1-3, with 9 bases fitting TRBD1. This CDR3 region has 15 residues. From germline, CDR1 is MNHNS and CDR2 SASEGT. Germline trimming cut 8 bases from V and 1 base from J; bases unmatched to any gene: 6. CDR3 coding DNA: TGTGCCAGCCGCAGGACAGGGGATTCTGGAAACACCATATATTTT. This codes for CASRRTGDSGNTIYF.

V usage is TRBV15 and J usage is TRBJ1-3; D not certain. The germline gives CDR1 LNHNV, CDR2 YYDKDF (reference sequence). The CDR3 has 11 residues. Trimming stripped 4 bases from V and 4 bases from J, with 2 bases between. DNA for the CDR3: TGTGCCACCAGCAAGGGAAACACCATATATTTT. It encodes CATSKGNTIYF.

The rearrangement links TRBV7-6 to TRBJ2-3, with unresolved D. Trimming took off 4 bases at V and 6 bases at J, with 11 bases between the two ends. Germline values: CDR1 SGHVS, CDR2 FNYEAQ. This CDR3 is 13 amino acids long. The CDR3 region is CASSSHTRDTQYF. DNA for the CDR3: TGTGCCAGCAGCTCCCACACTCGGGATACGCAGTATTTT.

CDR3 amino acids: CASSASGGTGGSPLHF. The CDR3 coding sequence is TGTGCCAGCAGTGCCTCCGGAGGCACAGGTGGTTCACCCCTCCACTTT. The chain joins TRBV25-1 to TRBJ1-6, with D perhaps TRBD1 (5 bases). The CDR3 totals 16 residues. Trimming took 4 bases from V and 9 from J, leaving 19 bases between them. Germline V lookup: CDR1 MGHDK, CDR2 SYGVNS.

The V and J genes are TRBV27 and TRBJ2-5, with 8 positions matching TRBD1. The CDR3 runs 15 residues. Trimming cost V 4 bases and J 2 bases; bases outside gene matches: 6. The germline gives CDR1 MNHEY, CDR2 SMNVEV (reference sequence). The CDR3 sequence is CASSWTGNKQETQYF. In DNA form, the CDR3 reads TGTGCCAGCAGTTGGACAGGGAATAAGCAAGAGACCCAGTACTTC.